Sequencing of this T cell receptor (beta chain) was carried out in a study of blood T cell repertoires in COVID-19. Study summary: Specimens from acute and convalescent COVID-19 originated in the United States, Italy and Spain. The analysed material was cDNA or gDNA that came from T cells, B-cell-depleted T cells, or PBMCs.

CDR1 MNHEY and CDR2 SVGAGI come from the germline V gene. The CDR3 loop spans 13 amino acids. V was clipped by 7 bases and J by 6 bases, with 13 bases between them. In the original workflow: Reference gene primer amplification gave nucleated cell count estimates. Repertoires were generated with immunoSEQ multiplex PCR, while TCRdb's copy carries only in-frame clones and drops some. That table is the source of V, J and clone size, and D and trimming were worked out from the DNA. This table holds 120,000 or so clones, about 85% found once. Specimen: peripheral blood. The genes are TRBV6-5 and TRBJ2-1; D may be TRBD1 (5 bases). The TCR originated in a man in his sixties with acute or convalescent COVID-19. The DNA for the CDR3 is TGTGCCAGCACTCCAGGGTGGAGCAATGAGCAGTTCTTC. Its protein is CASTPGWSNEQFF.